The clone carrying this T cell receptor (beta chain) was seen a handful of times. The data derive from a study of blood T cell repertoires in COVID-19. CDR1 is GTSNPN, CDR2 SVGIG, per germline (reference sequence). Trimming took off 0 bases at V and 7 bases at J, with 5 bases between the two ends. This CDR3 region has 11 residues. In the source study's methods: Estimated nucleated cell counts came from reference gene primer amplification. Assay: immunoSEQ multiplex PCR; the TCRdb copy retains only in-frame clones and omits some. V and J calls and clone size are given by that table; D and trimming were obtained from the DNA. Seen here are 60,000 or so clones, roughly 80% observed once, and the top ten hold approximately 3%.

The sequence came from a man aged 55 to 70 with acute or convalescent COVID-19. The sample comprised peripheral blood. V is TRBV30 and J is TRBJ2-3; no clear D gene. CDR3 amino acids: CAWSVENTQYF. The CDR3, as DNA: TGTGCCTGGAGTGTGGAGAATACGCAGTATTTT.